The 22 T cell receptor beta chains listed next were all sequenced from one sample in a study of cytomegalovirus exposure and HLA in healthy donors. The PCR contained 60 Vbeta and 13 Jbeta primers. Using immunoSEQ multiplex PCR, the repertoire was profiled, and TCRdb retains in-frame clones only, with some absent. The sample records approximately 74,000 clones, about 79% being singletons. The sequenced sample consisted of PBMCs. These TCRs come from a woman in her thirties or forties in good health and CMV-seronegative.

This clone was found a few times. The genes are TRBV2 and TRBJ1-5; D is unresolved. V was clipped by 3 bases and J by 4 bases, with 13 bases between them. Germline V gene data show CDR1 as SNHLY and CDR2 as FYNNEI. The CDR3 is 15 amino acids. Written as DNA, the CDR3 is TGTGCCAGCAGTGAGCAGGCAATTCAGAATCAGCCCCAGCATTTT. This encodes CASSEQAIQNQPQHF.

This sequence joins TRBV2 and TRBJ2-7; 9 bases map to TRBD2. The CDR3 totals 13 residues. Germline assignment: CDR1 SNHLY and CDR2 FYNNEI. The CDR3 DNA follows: TGTGCGAGTATCCGGGGTAGCGGGAGAGAGCAGTACTTC. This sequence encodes CASIRGSGREQYF.

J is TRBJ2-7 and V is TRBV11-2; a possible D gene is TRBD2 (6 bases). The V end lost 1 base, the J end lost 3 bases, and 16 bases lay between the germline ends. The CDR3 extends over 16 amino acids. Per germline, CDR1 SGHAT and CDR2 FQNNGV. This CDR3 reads CASSLGPGPGGYEQYF. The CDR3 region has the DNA TGTGCCAGCAGCTTAGGACCGGGGCCCGGGGGCTACGAGCAGTACTTC.

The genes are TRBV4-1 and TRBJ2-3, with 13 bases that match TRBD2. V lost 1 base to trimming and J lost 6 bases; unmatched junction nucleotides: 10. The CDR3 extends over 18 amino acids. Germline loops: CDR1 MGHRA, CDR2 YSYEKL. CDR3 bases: TGCGCCAGCAGCCAAGCCAGAAGGACTAGCGGGGGCGTGGATACGCAGTATTTT. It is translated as CASSQARRTSGGVDTQYF.

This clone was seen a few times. The CDR3 DNA is TGTGCCAGCAGTTACTCGATGGCTAGCGGCGGCCATGAGCAGTTCTTC. Its translation: CASSYSMASGGHEQFF. This chain joins TRBV6-5 and TRBJ2-1, with 7 bases lining up with TRBD2. Germline assignment: CDR1 MNHEY and CDR2 SVGAGI. The V gene end was trimmed by 0 bases and the J gene end by 8 bases; junction bases not matched to a gene: 10. This CDR3 is built from 16 residues.

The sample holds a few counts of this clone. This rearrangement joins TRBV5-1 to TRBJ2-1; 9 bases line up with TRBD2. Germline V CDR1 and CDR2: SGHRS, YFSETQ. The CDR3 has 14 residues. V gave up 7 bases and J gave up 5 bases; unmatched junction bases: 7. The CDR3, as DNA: TGCGCCAGCTTTAGCGGGAGAGTAGACAATGAGCAGTTCTTC. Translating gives CASFSGRVDNEQFF. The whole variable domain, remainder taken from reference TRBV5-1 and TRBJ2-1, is KAGVTQTPRYLIKTRGQQVTLSCSPISGHRSVSWYQQTPGQGLQFLFEYFSETQRNKGNFPGRFSGRQFSNSRSEMNVSTLELGDSALYLCASFSGRVDNEQFFGPGTRLTVL.

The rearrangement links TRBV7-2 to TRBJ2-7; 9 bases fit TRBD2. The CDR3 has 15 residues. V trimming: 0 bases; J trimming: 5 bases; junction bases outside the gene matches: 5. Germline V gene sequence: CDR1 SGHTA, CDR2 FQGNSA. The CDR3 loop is CASSLASGRKDEQYF. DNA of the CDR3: TGTGCCAGCAGCTTAGCTAGCGGGAGAAAGGACGAGCAGTACTTC.

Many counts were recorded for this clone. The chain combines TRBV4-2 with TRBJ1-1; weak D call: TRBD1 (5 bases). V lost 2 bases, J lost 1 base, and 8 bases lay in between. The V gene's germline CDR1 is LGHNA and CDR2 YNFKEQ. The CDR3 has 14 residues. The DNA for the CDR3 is TGTGCCAGCAGCCAAACGACAGAGAACACTGAAGCTTTCTTT. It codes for CASSQTTENTEAFF.

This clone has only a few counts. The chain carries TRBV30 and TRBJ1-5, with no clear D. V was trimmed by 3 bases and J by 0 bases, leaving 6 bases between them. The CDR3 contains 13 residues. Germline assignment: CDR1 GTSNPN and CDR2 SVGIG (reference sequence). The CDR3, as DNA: TGTGCCTGGAGCCCAGATAGCAATCAGCCCCAGCATTTT. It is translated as CAWSPDSNQPQHF.

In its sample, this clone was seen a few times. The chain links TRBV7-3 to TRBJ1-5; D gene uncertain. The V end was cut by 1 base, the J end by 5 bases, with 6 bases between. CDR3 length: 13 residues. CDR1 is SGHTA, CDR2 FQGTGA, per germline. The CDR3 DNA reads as TGTGCCAGCAGCTTAAGTTCCGATCAGCCCCAGCATTTT. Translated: CASSLSSDQPQHF.

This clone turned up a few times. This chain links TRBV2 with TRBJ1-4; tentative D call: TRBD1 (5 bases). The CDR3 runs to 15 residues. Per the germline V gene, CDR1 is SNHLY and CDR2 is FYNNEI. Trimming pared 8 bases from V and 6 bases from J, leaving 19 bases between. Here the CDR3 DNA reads TGTGCCAGCTTATTCCAGGGAATCCGAGATGAAAAACTGTTTTTT. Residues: CASLFQGIRDEKLFF.

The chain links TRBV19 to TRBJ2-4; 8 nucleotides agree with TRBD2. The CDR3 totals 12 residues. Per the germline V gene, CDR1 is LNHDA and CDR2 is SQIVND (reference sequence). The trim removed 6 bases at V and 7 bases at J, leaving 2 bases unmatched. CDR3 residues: CASRGLGNIQYF. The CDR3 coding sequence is TGTGCCAGTAGGGGACTAGGGAACATTCAGTACTTC.

CDR3 in amino acids: CASSEEEMDSGGETQYF. The CDR3 nucleotides read TGTGCCAGCAGTGAAGAAGAAATGGATAGCGGGGGGGAGACCCAGTACTTC. V gene TRBV6-1 combines with J gene TRBJ2-5, with 10 bases matching TRBD2. The CDR3 sequence is 17 residues long. V shed 1 base and J 5 bases; nucleotides not matched to a gene: 10. The germline gives CDR1 MNHNS, CDR2 SASEGT.

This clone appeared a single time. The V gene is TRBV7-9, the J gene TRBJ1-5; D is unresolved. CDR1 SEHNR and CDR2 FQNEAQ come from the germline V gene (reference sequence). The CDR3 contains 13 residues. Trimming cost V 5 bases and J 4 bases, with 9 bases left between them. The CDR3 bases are TGTGCCAGCAGCCCAAATCAGAATCAGCCCCAGCATTTT. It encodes CASSPNQNQPQHF.

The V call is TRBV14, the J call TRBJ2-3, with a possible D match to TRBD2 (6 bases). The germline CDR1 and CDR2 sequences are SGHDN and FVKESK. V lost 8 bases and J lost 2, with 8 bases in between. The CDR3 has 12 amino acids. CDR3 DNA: TGTGCCAGCGGGAGGTCCACAGATACGCAGTATTTT. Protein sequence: CASGRSTDTQYF.

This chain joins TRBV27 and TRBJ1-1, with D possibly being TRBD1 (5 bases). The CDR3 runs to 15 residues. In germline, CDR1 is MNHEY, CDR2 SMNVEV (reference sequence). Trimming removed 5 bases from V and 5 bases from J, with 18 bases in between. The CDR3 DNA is TGTGCCAGCAGTCCTCGTCAGGGAATGAGTACTGAAGCTTTCTTT. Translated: CASSPRQGMSTEAFF.

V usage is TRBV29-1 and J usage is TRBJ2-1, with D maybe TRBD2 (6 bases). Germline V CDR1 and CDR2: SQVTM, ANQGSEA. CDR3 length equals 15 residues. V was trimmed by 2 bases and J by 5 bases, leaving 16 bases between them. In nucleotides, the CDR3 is TGCAGCGTTGAAAATGGGGACTCTCCAGACAATGAGCAGTTCTTC. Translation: CSVENGDSPDNEQFF.

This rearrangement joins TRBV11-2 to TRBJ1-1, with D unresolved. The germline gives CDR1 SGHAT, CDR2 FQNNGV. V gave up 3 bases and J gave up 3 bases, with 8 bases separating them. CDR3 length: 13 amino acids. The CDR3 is CASSFSGDTEAFF. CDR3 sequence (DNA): TGTGCCAGCAGCTTCTCCGGGGACACTGAAGCTTTCTTT.

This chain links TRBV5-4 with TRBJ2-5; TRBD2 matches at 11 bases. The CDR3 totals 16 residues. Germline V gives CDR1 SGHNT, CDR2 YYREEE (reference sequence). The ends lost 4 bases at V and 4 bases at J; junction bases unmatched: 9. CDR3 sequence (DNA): TGTGCCAGCAGCCCGCGACTAGCGGGAACCGGAGAGACCCAGTACTTC. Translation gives CASSPRLAGTGETQYF.

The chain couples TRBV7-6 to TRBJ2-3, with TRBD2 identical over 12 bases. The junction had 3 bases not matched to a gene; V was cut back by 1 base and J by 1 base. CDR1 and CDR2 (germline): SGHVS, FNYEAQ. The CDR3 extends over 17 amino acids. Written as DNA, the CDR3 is TGTGCCAGCAGCTTAGAGCGACTAGCGGGGGGCACAGATACGCAGTATTTT. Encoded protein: CASSLERLAGGTDTQYF.

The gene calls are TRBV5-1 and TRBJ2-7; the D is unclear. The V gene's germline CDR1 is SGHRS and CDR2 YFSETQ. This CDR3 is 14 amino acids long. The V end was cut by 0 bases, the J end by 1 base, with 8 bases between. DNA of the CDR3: TGCGCCAGCAGCTTGGACCACGGTTCCTACGAGCAGTACTTC. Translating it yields CASSLDHGSYEQYF.

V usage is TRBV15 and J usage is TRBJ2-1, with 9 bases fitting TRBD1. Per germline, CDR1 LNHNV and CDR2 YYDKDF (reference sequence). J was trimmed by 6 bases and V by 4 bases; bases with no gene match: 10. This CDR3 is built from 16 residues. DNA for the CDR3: TGTGCCACCAGCAAACAGCCGGGACAGGGTTTCAATGAGCAGTTCTTC. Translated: CATSKQPGQGFNEQFF.